The entry below describes one T cell receptor beta chain. Its antigen is unknown. Germline CDR1 reads MDHEN; CDR2 reads SYDVKM. This CDR3 is 14 amino acids long. The trim removed 5 bases at V and 2 bases at J, leaving 5 bases unmatched. Thymus pieces cut out during corrective heart surgery were the tissue that was used. This specimen belongs to a study of human thymus T cells. Overall study findings and caveats: Thymic repertoires of unrelated individuals were reported in related research to overlap highly.

Produced via immunoSEQ multiplex PCR; TCRdb's table is partial and in-frame only. This table has about 78,000 clones, 95% to 98% appearing once. This chain connects TRBV28 to TRBJ1-2; 7 bases are shared with TRBD1. Specimen: thymus tissue. This TCR was sampled from a boy under three years old with a congenital heart defect but otherwise immunologically healthy. The CDR3 sequence is CASSPGGKNYGYTF. The CDR3 DNA is TGTGCCAGCAGTCCAGGGGGAAAAAACTATGGCTACACCTTC.